This T cell receptor beta chain was sequenced for a study of cytomegalovirus exposure and HLA in healthy donors. General study findings and limits: Later analysis identified 15,000 to 20,000 TCR beta sequences associated with HLA alleles, using a false discovery rate threshold of 0.05. Most CMV-associated TCR beta chains appeared HLA-restricted in a later analysis. A previous analysis found most TCR beta V segments productive roughly 90% or roughly 30% of the time.

The PCR employed 60 Vbeta primers together with 13 Jbeta primers. Sequenced by immunoSEQ multiplex PCR; TCRdb stores in-frame clones only, minus some. Of 110,000 to 150,000 clones listed, 70% to 80% are singletons. Concerning this clone: No antigen is known for it.

V shed 7 bases and J shed 2 bases, with 8 bases lying between them. This CDR3 region has 11 residues. Germline CDR1 reads SQVTM; CDR2 reads ANQGSEA. The chain carries TRBV29-1 and TRBJ1-2; maybe TRBD1 (5 bases). Sequencing was performed on PBMCs. The clonotype comes from a woman between 55 and 75 years old in good health and CMV-seropositive. The CDR3 sequence: CSAGGNYGYTF. For the CDR3, the DNA is TGCAGCGCTGGGGGGAACTATGGCTACACCTTC.